This TCR beta chain is from a study of T cells after yellow fever vaccination. Study outcomes and limitations: Clonotypes shared by both compartments, CD4 and CD8, made up a small share. It was the secondary response that reached its peak faster, day 5 versus 15, but it was weaker.

This clonotype was seen at least ten times. Its specificity is not known. Germline-derived CDR1 and CDR2 are SGDLS and YYNGEE. The CDR3 loop spans 16 amino acids. Trimming took 5 bases from V and 4 from J, leaving 21 bases between them. TCRdb called the 5' RACE reads again in MiXCR, with one record for every CDR3 protein. Of 450,000 to 550,000 distinct CDR3 sequences in the sample, 21% were seen once. This receptor was identified in a man between 18 and 29 years old who received the YFV17D yellow fever vaccine. The sample here was PBMCs, taken approximately 22 days after the first yellow fever vaccination. The V call is TRBV9, the J call TRBJ2-5; possible D gene TRBD2, 5 bases. The CDR3 nucleotides read TGTGCCAGCAGTACCCCGCTAGAGGGTCCCGCAGAGACCCAGTACTTC. This sequence encodes CASSTPLEGPAETQYF.